This entry features one T cell receptor beta chain sequence. The antigen remains unidentified. The record originates from a study of shared clonotypes between healthy human individuals. Study findings and constraints: Lower generation probabilities were found for non-shared clonotypes than for those shared by all four donors. A handful of donors showed sharing of approximately 4.7% of naive CD4 clonotypes.

The J segment lost 3 bases and the V segment lost 5 bases, leaving 21 bases of the junction unmatched. The CDR3 has 19 amino acids. Looked up from germline, CDR1 is MNHEY and CDR2 is SMNVEV (reference sequence). Here immunoSEQ multiplex PCR was the method, and the copy in TCRdb shows in-frame clones only, minus some. Of some 630,000 clones listed, 96% are singletons. Naive CD8 isolation took CD45RO-negative cells positively selected for CCR7 and excluded terminally differentiated effector memory CD45RA+ cells. The genes are TRBV27 and TRBJ1-1; TRBD1 aligns across 7 bases. This receptor was taken from a woman between 25 and 40 years old in good health. Sequences were obtained from naive CD8+ T cells sorted from blood. This chain's CDR3 is CASSPLGTDTLIPYTEAFF. In DNA, the CDR3 is TGTGCCAGCAGTCCCCTCGGGACAGACACCCTAATCCCGTACACTGAAGCTTTCTTT.